These 31 T cell receptor beta chains were all obtained from the same sample, sequenced in a study of beta chain features in type 1 diabetes listed by TCRdb under 2018. Results and caveats for the whole study, not just this receptor: In all four CD4+ subsets, TCRB CDR3 length was moderately but significantly shorter in type 1 diabetes patients.

What these receptors recognize is not known. Receptors were amplified or captured by the immunoSEQ multiplex PCR assay. The entire amount of isolated RNA was reverse transcribed using the High Capacity cDNA Reverse Transcription Kit, so the sequenced TCRB transcripts were expressed ones. This is the immuneACCESS table as TCRdb keeps it, with only in-frame sequences that have V and J called. A part of the clones is gone; compared with another copy, unresolved V genes explain less than half, and the rest is unexplained. The sample profile shows around 280,000 clones; approximately 16% of them were found once. The top ten constitute roughly 0.015% of the sample. Sequenced: naive CD4+ T cells from blood. This specimen's cell subset or site label, per the study, means: true naive CD4+ T cells. All receptors come from a man in his late teens or twenties with type 1 diabetes.

This clone has just a few counts. The V and J genes are TRBV7-9 and TRBJ1-3; no firm D call. The V and J ends lost 6 bases and 4 bases respectively, with 7 bases between them. The CDR3 has 12 residues. Germline assignment: CDR1 SEHNR and CDR2 FQNEAQ (reference sequence). CDR3 loop: CASRAWGNTIYF. The CDR3 bases are TGTGCCAGCAGAGCGTGGGGAAACACCATATATTTT.

This clone occurred a few times. This rearrangement joins TRBV10-3 to TRBJ2-7; weak D call: TRBD2 (5 bases). This CDR3 comprises 14 residues. Trimming removed 2 bases at V and 2 bases at J, with 10 bases between. Germline CDR1 is ENHRY and CDR2 is SYGVKD. As DNA, the CDR3 is TGTGCCATCAGTGAGGGGAGTGCCGCCTACGAGCAGTACTTC. Its protein is CAISEGSAAYEQYF.

This clone was picked up many times. This chain uses TRBV4-3 with TRBJ2-2; D is unresolved. V was cut by 3 bases and J by 4 bases, with 3 bases left in between. Germline-derived CDR1 and CDR2 are LGHNA and YSLEER. The CDR3 totals 12 residues. The DNA for the CDR3 is TGCGCCAGCAGCCACCTCACCGGGGAGCTGTTTTTT. It specifies CASSHLTGELFF.

This clone was observed a handful of times. The genes are TRBV10-3 and TRBJ1-6, with D perhaps TRBD1 (5 bases). There are 17 residues in the CDR3. Germline V gives CDR1 ENHRY, CDR2 SYGVKD. V lost 0 bases and J lost 0, with 9 bases in between. Here the CDR3 DNA reads TGTGCCATCAGTGAGTCCAGGGATAGCTCCTATAATTCACCCCTCCACTTT. It translates to CAISESRDSSYNSPLHF.

The chain has TRBV18 and TRBJ2-5; D is possibly TRBD2 (5 bases). The CDR3 is made up of 15 amino acids. V gave up 3 bases and J gave up 2 bases, with 13 bases separating them. Germline CDR1 reads KGHSH; CDR2 reads LQKENI. CDR3 residues: CASSPRGPPQETQYF. The CDR3 DNA reads TGTGCCAGCTCACCCCGCGGGCCTCCACAAGAGACCCAGTACTTC.

This clone was counted only a few times. This chain links TRBV11-2 with TRBJ2-5, with 9 bases matching TRBD1. Looked up from germline, CDR1 is SGHAT and CDR2 is FQNNGV. The CDR3 contains 15 residues. V was pared by 3 bases and J by 3 bases, with 5 bases of the junction left unmatched. CDR3 nucleotide sequence: TGTGCCAGCAGCTTCGTTACAGGGGGCGAAGAGACCCAGTACTTC. It specifies CASSFVTGGEETQYF.

This chain links TRBV6-6 with TRBJ2-7, with a weak D call TRBD2 (5 bases). This CDR3 is built from 14 residues. Deletions cut 2 bases from V and 5 bases from J, with 13 bases between. Per germline, CDR1 MNHNY and CDR2 SVGAGI (reference sequence). The chain's CDR3 is CASSYAWESNEQYF. The DNA of the CDR3 is TGTGCCAGCAGTTACGCCTGGGAGAGCAACGAGCAGTACTTC.

This clone showed up just a few times. V and J are TRBV18 and TRBJ2-1; D not resolved. Germline CDR1 reads KGHSH; CDR2 reads LQKENI. V was cut by 10 bases and J by 0 bases, with 7 bases left in between. CDR3 length equals 12 residues. The CDR3 DNA is TGTGCCACCGCTAGCTCCTACAATGAGCAGTTCTTC. Its protein product is CATASSYNEQFF. Based on the CDR3 plus reference TRBV18 and TRBJ2-1, the full variable domain is NAGVMQNPRHLVRRRGQEARLRCSPMKGHSHVYWYRQLPEEGLKFMVYLQKENIIDESGMPKERFSAEFPKEGPSILRIQQVVRGDSAAYFCATASSYNEQFFGPGTRLTVL.

The rearrangement uses TRBV5-1 and TRBJ2-3, with 13 bases fitting TRBD2. With 6 bases clipped from V and 2 bases from J, the junction kept 6 bases outside the gene matches. CDR1 is SGHRS, CDR2 YFSETQ, per germline. This CDR3 is built from 16 residues. CDR3 sequence: CASTTGLAGYTDTQYF. For the CDR3, the DNA is TGCGCCAGCACCACGGGACTAGCGGGGTACACAGATACGCAGTATTTT.

This clone was found a few times. The rearrangement links TRBV7-9 to TRBJ1-3, with D possibly being TRBD1 (6 bases). The germline V gene has CDR1 SEHNR and CDR2 FQNEAQ (reference sequence). Trimming took off 11 bases at V and 4 bases at J, with 12 bases between the two ends. The CDR3 covers 12 residues. The CDR3 reads CAGTGPGNTIYF. CDR3 nucleotide sequence: TGTGCCGGAACAGGGCCGGGAAACACCATATATTTT.

This clone was seen only a few times. This sequence joins TRBV5-1 and TRBJ2-7; weak D call: TRBD1 (6 bases). CDR3 length: 11 amino acids. Germline lookup yields CDR1 SGHRS and CDR2 YFSETQ. The germline V and J ends were trimmed by 2 bases and 13 bases, with 13 bases remaining between them. The CDR3 DNA follows: TGCGCCAGCAGCTTAACAGGGCCTCTTTACTTC. Its translation: CASSLTGPLYF.

This chain connects TRBV5-1 to TRBJ2-5; 9 bases align to TRBD2. Germline V gene lookup returns CDR1 SGHRS and CDR2 YFSETQ. V was clipped by 3 bases and J by 5 bases; unmatched bases: 8. CDR3 size: 15 residues. CDR3 sequence: CASSYISGGDETQYF. The DNA for the CDR3 is TGCGCCAGCAGCTACATTAGCGGGGGAGATGAGACCCAGTACTTC.

The CDR3 bases are TGTGCCAGCAGCGCGACATCGTACCAAGAGACCCAGTACTTC. Its protein is CASSATSYQETQYF. J is TRBJ2-5 and V is TRBV7-2; no definite D call. Trimming stripped 5 bases from V and 0 bases from J, with 10 bases between. Looked up from germline, CDR1 is SGHTA and CDR2 is FQGNSA. The CDR3 contains 14 residues. Filled out from reference TRBV7-2 and TRBJ2-5, the complete variable domain reads GAGVSQSPSNKVTEKGKDVELRCDPISGHTALYWYRQSLGQGLEFLIYFQGNSAPDKSGLPSDRFSAERTGGSVSTLTIQRTQQEDSAVYLCASSATSYQETQYFGPGTRLLVL.

This clone was found a few times. V is TRBV19 and J is TRBJ1-6; possible D gene TRBD1, 6 bases. The V end was cut by 4 bases, the J end by 9 bases, with 19 bases between. Germline V gene lookup returns CDR1 LNHDA and CDR2 SQIVND (reference sequence). The CDR3 has 16 residues. The CDR3 nucleotides read TGTGCCAGTAGTAAACCGGGACACCCCTGGGCTTCACCCCTCCACTTT. Encoded protein: CASSKPGHPWASPLHF.

The chain carries TRBV5-4 and TRBJ2-4, with D perhaps TRBD2 (6 bases). Germline V gives CDR1 SGHNT, CDR2 YYREEE (reference sequence). The CDR3 has 16 amino acids. Trimming took 1 base from V and 0 from J, leaving 11 bases between them. The CDR3 loop reads CASSLSGDLAKNIQYF. In DNA form, the CDR3 reads TGTGCCAGCAGCTTGTCGGGAGATCTAGCCAAAAACATTCAGTACTTC.

This clone was counted a few times. This chain joins TRBV30 and TRBJ2-1; D possibly corresponds to TRBD2 (7 bases). Looked up from germline, CDR1 is GTSNPN and CDR2 is SVGIG (reference sequence). This CDR3 comprises 14 residues. Deletions cut 8 bases from V and 4 bases from J, with 18 bases between. The DNA for the CDR3 is TGTGCCAGGGGGGGGTCCATCCTGTACAATGAGCAGTTCTTC. Protein: CARGGSILYNEQFF.

There are a few counts of this clone. CDR3 bases: TGTGCCAGTAGTAGTAAACAGGGGTACAATGAGCAGTTCTTC. Protein: CASSSKQGYNEQFF. The chain combines TRBV19 with TRBJ2-1; 7 bases match TRBD1. The CDR3 is 14 residues long. V trimming: 4 bases; J trimming: 4 bases; junction bases outside the gene matches: 4. CDR1 is LNHDA, CDR2 SQIVND, per germline (reference sequence). Full variable domain (missing parts from reference TRBV19 and TRBJ2-1): DGGITQSPKYLFRKEGQNVTLSCEQNLNHDAMYWYRQDPGQGLRLIYYSQIVNDFQKGDIAEGYSVSREKKESFPLTVTSAQKNPTAFYLCASSSKQGYNEQFFGPGTRLTVL.

In this sample, this clone turned up a few times. The chain is built from TRBV19 and TRBJ2-1, with D tentatively TRBD1 (5 bases). Germline assignment: CDR1 LNHDA and CDR2 SQIVND (reference sequence). CDR3 length: 13 residues. V was trimmed by 2 bases and J by 4 bases, leaving 6 bases between them. CDR3 sequence: CASSISGYNEQFF. The CDR3 nucleotides read TGTGCCAGTAGTATATCAGGGTACAATGAGCAGTTCTTC.

V usage is TRBV5-1 and J usage is TRBJ2-7; no definite D call. The germline V gene encodes CDR1 SGHRS and CDR2 YFSETQ. The CDR3 loop spans 12 amino acids. Trimming pared 3 bases from V and 4 bases from J, leaving 8 bases between. The DNA of the CDR3 is TGCGCCAGCAGCTCCAGAGGTTACGAGCAGTACTTC. This translates into CASSSRGYEQYF.

This clone was detected a few times. J is TRBJ2-7 and V is TRBV30, with 8 bases aligning to TRBD2. J lost 7 bases, V lost 3 bases, and 8 bases had no gene match. CDR1 is GTSNPN, CDR2 SVGIG, per germline (reference sequence). This CDR3 spans 13 amino acids. CDR3 sequence reads: CAWSAREAGEQYF. DNA of the CDR3: TGTGCCTGGAGCGCGCGGGAGGCTGGTGAGCAGTACTTC.

This chain joins TRBV7-6 and TRBJ2-1; D is possibly TRBD2 (5 bases). The CDR3 is 15 residues long. Germline loops: CDR1 SGHVS, CDR2 FNYEAQ. V shed 3 bases and J shed 2 bases, with 11 bases lying between them. CDR3 DNA: TGTGCCAGCAGCTTTGAGGGAAATCCCTACAATGAGCAGTTCTTC. Its translation: CASSFEGNPYNEQFF.

This clone came up a few times. V gene TRBV30 combines with J gene TRBJ1-5; 8 nucleotides agree with TRBD1. The CDR3 has 17 amino acids. V lost 1 base, J lost 2 bases, and 10 bases stayed unmatched. In germline, CDR1 is GTSNPN, CDR2 SVGIG (reference sequence). CDR3 in DNA: TGTGCCTGGAGTGGGACTAGGACAGGGCAGGGCAATCAGCCCCAGCATTTT. This encodes CAWSGTRTGQGNQPQHF.

The rearrangement joins TRBV7-9 to TRBJ2-3; possible D gene TRBD2, 5 bases. V lost 5 bases to trimming and J lost 4 bases, with 16 bases between them. Germline-derived CDR1 and CDR2 are SEHNR and FQNEAQ (reference sequence). This CDR3 has 15 amino acids. The CDR3 sequence: CASSTGLPGSDTQYF. The CDR3 DNA reads TGTGCCAGCAGCACCGGACTCCCGGGCTCAGATACGCAGTATTTT.

The count of this clone is one. The V call is TRBV5-1, the J call TRBJ2-5; 8 nucleotides align to TRBD1. Germline-derived CDR1 and CDR2 are SGHRS and YFSETQ. CDR3 length: 14 amino acids. The ends lost 4 bases at V and 5 bases at J; junction bases unmatched: 7. CDR3 in amino acids: CASSPRGLRETQYF. The CDR3 nucleotides are TGCGCCAGCAGCCCCAGGGGGCTAAGGGAGACCCAGTACTTC.

CDR3 DNA: TGTGCCAGCGAGGGGACTAGCGTCACAGATACGCAGTATTTT. Its protein is CASEGTSVTDTQYF. The J gene is TRBJ2-3, the V gene TRBV28, with 10 bases that match TRBD2. This CDR3 has 14 amino acids. The V gene's germline CDR1 is MDHEN and CDR2 SYDVKM. V lost 8 bases and J lost 2; bases outside the gene matches: 4. Looking up the rest from reference TRBV28 and TRBJ2-3 gives the full variable domain: DVKVTQSSRYLVKRTGEKVFLECVQDMDHENMFWYRQDPGLGLRLIYFSYDVKMKEKGDIPEGYSVSREKKERFSLILESASTNQTSMYLCASEGTSVTDTQYFGPGTRLTVL.

Only a few counts were recorded for this clone. The genes are TRBV28 and TRBJ1-4; D gene uncertain. V was cut by 6 bases and J by 2 bases, with 13 bases left in between. Per germline, CDR1 MDHEN and CDR2 SYDVKM. The CDR3 covers 15 residues. The CDR3 loop is CASSPLGSTNEKLFF. As DNA, the CDR3 is TGTGCCAGCAGCCCCTTGGGGAGCACTAATGAAAAACTGTTTTTT.

The V gene is TRBV25-1, the J gene TRBJ2-1; 8 nucleotides align to TRBD1. V lost 5 bases, J lost 7 bases, and 10 bases stayed unmatched. CDR1 is MGHDK and CDR2 is SYGVNS in the germline V gene. The CDR3 totals 15 residues. The CDR3 sequence: CASSSQGAFNNEQFF. The CDR3, as DNA: TGTGCCAGCAGTAGTCAGGGGGCTTTTAATAATGAGCAGTTCTTC.

This clone has only a few counts. The chain carries TRBV28 and TRBJ2-3, with TRBD2 as a possible D gene (6 bases). CDR3 length: 14 amino acids. Germline V CDR1 and CDR2: MDHEN, SYDVKM. V lost 5 bases and J 4 bases, leaving 13 bases between the germline ends. This CDR3 reads CASSPGGTADTQYF. CDR3 DNA sequence: TGTGCCAGCAGTCCTGGGGGGACCGCAGATACGCAGTATTTT.

The rearrangement uses TRBV2 and TRBJ2-1; 13 positions agree with TRBD2. Looked up from germline, CDR1 is SNHLY and CDR2 is FYNNEI. The trim removed 6 bases at V and 5 bases at J, leaving 4 bases unmatched. The CDR3 extends over 15 amino acids. DNA for the CDR3: TGTGCCAGCAGACGACTAGCGGGAGGCAACAATGAGCAGTTCTTC. It codes for CASRRLAGGNNEQFF.

The genes are TRBV19 and TRBJ1-5, with unresolved D. Germline-derived CDR1 and CDR2 are LNHDA and SQIVND (reference sequence). With 4 bases removed from V and 7 bases from J, the gap between germline ends came to 8 bases. The CDR3 is 12 residues long. CDR3 nucleotide sequence: TGTGCCAGTAGTAATCTCGTCCAGCCCCAGCATTTT. Its protein product is CASSNLVQPQHF.

The gene calls are TRBV7-7 and TRBJ2-7, with 8 bases aligning to TRBD2. The CDR3 consists of 13 residues. V trimming: 5 bases; J trimming: 3 bases; junction bases outside the gene matches: 3. The germline V gene encodes CDR1 SSHAT and CDR2 FNYEAQ (reference sequence). CDR3 sequence (DNA): TGTGCCAGCAGCGAACGGGGGGGCTACGAGCAGTACTTC. Its translation is CASSERGGYEQYF.